The 25 T cell receptor beta chains listed next were all sequenced from one sample in a study of blood T cell repertoires in COVID-19. Generated by immunoSEQ multiplex PCR, the TCRdb table keeps only in-frame clones and is missing some. The data show about 210,000 clones, roughly four fifths seen once. The specimen was PBMCs or T cells enriched from blood (not recorded which). The source of these receptors is a middle-aged man who had recovered from COVID-19.

V usage is TRBV28 and J usage is TRBJ1-2, with D tentatively TRBD1 (6 bases). The CDR3 totals 14 residues. Trimming removed 3 bases at V and 4 bases at J, with 12 bases between. Per the germline V gene, CDR1 is MDHEN and CDR2 is SYDVKM. CDR3 bases: TGTGCCAGCAGTTTCCCAGGGGAGGGCTATGGCTACACCTTC. Encoded protein: CASSFPGEGYGYTF.

This chain uses TRBV18 with TRBJ2-7; 9 bases map to TRBD1. With V trimmed by 7 bases and J by 5 bases, 9 bases remained unmatched. This CDR3 is built from 14 residues. Germline loops: CDR1 KGHSH, CDR2 LQKENI. The DNA of the CDR3 is TGTGCCAGCTGCGCCTGGGACAGGGTAGACGAGCAGTACTTC. Residues: CASCAWDRVDEQYF. Looking up the rest from reference TRBV18 and TRBJ2-7 gives the full variable domain: NAGVMQNPRHLVRRRGQEARLRCSPMKGHSHVYWYRQLPEEGLKFMVYLQKENIIDESGMPKERFSAEFPKEGPSILRIQQVVRGDSAAYFCASCAWDRVDEQYFGPGTRLTVT.

The V gene is TRBV9, the J gene TRBJ1-1; no definite D call. The V gene's germline CDR1 is SGDLS and CDR2 YYNGEE. The CDR3 spans 9 residues. V was pared by 2 bases and J by 11 bases, with 4 bases between. DNA for the CDR3: TGTGCCAGCAGCGTCTTGGCTTTCTTT. Translated: CASSVLAFF.

V and J are TRBV5-1 and TRBJ2-7; no definite D call. V lost 2 bases to trimming and J lost 0 bases, with 15 bases between them. CDR1 is SGHRS and CDR2 is YFSETQ in the germline V gene. This CDR3 is built from 16 residues. In DNA form, the CDR3 reads TGCGCCAGCAGCTTCTGGGCTACCTCCTCCTCCTACGAGCAGTACTTC. It codes for CASSFWATSSSYEQYF. Full variable domain (remainder filled in from reference TRBV5-1 and TRBJ2-7): KAGVTQTPRYLIKTRGQQVTLSCSPISGHRSVSWYQQTPGQGLQFLFEYFSETQRNKGNFPGRFSGRQFSNSRSEMNVSTLELGDSALYLCASSFWATSSSYEQYFGPGTRLTVT.

The chain links TRBV27 to TRBJ2-1; 7 bases fit TRBD2. This CDR3 is built from 13 residues. V trimming: 5 bases; J trimming: 9 bases; junction bases outside the gene matches: 7. From germline, CDR1 is MNHEY and CDR2 SMNVEV (reference sequence). Here the CDR3 reads CASSLSGEGEQFF. The DNA for the CDR3 is TGTGCCAGCAGTCTCTCCGGGGAGGGTGAGCAGTTCTTC.

The chain has TRBV5-1 and TRBJ2-7; no definite D call. Trimming took 2 bases from V and 6 from J, leaving 9 bases between them. The CDR3 is made up of 12 amino acids. Germline CDR1 reads SGHRS; CDR2 reads YFSETQ. The CDR3 DNA reads TGCGCCAGCAGCTTTTCAGGTTCCGAGCAGTACTTC. Encoded protein: CASSFSGSEQYF.

The rearrangement links TRBV3-1 (or the pseudogene TRBV3-2) to TRBJ1-6; D is possibly TRBD1 (5 bases). The CDR3 is 14 amino acids. V lost 1 base to trimming and J lost 13 bases, with 14 bases between them. CDR1 and CDR2 from the germline V gene are LGHDT and YNNKEL (reference sequence). The CDR3 here is CASSQAGEVYPLHF. The CDR3 region has the DNA TGTGCCAGCAGCCAAGCGGGGGAAGTATATCCCCTCCACTTT.

The chain is built from TRBV2 and TRBJ1-2, with D hard to call. The germline V and J ends were trimmed by 4 bases and 8 bases, with 14 bases remaining between them. CDR1 SNHLY and CDR2 FYNNEI come from the germline V gene. This CDR3 has 13 residues. As DNA, the CDR3 is TGTGCCAGCAGTGTTTCGGAACGAGGGGGCTACACCTTC. This codes for CASSVSERGGYTF.

The gene calls are TRBV6-6 and TRBJ1-1; the D is unclear. The V and J ends lost 4 bases and 1 base respectively, with 4 bases between them. Germline V CDR1 and CDR2: MNHNY, SVGAGI (reference sequence). The CDR3 is 12 residues long. The CDR3 sequence is CASSSQNTEAFF. The DNA of the CDR3 is TGTGCCAGCAGTTCACAGAACACTGAAGCTTTCTTT.

The V and J genes are TRBV30 and TRBJ2-7; D unresolved. This CDR3 has 13 residues. V was shortened by 3 bases and J by 2 bases, with 11 bases between the two germline ends. Germline loops: CDR1 GTSNPN, CDR2 SVGIG (reference sequence). The CDR3 DNA reads TGTGCCTGGAGCAAGGTGCTAGCCTACGAGCAGTACTTC. Translated: CAWSKVLAYEQYF. Full variable domain (outside the CDR3, taken from reference TRBV30 and TRBJ2-7): SQTIHQWPATLVQPVGSPLSLECTVEGTSNPNLYWYRQAAGRGLQLLFYSVGIGQISSEVPQNLSASRPQDRQFILSSKKLLLSDSGFYLCAWSKVLAYEQYFGPGTRLTVT.

This clone was observed a single time. The V call is TRBV18, the J call TRBJ2-1; 12 positions match TRBD1. This CDR3 is built from 18 residues. CDR1 is KGHSH and CDR2 is LQKENI in the germline V gene. Trimming removed 2 bases from V and 4 bases from J; junction bases left unmatched: 9. The CDR3 is CASSPEVGTGGRYNEQFF. CDR3 DNA: TGTGCCAGCTCACCAGAGGTAGGGACAGGGGGCCGGTACAATGAGCAGTTCTTC.

V gene TRBV5-1 combines with J gene TRBJ2-6, with D unresolved. Trimming removed 4 bases from V and 4 bases from J, with 12 bases in between. CDR3 length: 15 residues. Looked up from germline, CDR1 is SGHRS and CDR2 is YFSETQ. CDR3 bases: TGCGCCAGCAGCCTCGGTGATAGCGGGGCCAACGTCCTGACTTTC. Translating gives CASSLGDSGANVLTF.

The chain joins TRBV5-4 to TRBJ2-5; D perhaps matches TRBD2 (6 bases). CDR1 SGHNT and CDR2 YYREEE come from the germline V gene (reference sequence). This CDR3 has 13 amino acids. V was pared by 4 bases and J by 1 base, with 8 bases between. The CDR3 DNA is TGTGCCAGCAGCGGAGGGCCCCAAGAGACCCAGTACTTC. Translating it yields CASSGGPQETQYF.

There are a few counts of this clone. The chain combines TRBV11-2 with TRBJ1-1, with 8 bases aligning to TRBD1. J was trimmed by 6 bases and V by 4 bases; bases with no gene match: 4. The CDR3 loop spans 13 amino acids. Looked up from germline, CDR1 is SGHAT and CDR2 is FQNNGV. CDR3 in DNA: TGTGCCAGCAGCTCGGTACAGGGGGCTGAAGCTTTCTTT. Amino acids: CASSSVQGAEAFF.

The rearrangement links TRBV5-1 to TRBJ1-5; no clear D. The CDR3 length is 15 residues. V was shortened by 4 bases and J by 2 bases, with 13 bases between the two germline ends. The germline gives CDR1 SGHRS, CDR2 YFSETQ. The CDR3 DNA sequence: TGCGCCAGCAGCCCCGGCGCTGGAGGCAATCAGCCCCAGCATTTT. This sequence encodes CASSPGAGGNQPQHF.

The chain employs TRBV5-1 and TRBJ1-4; D is unclear. V lost 4 bases, J lost 2 bases, and 15 bases lay in between. CDR1 and CDR2 (germline): SGHRS, YFSETQ. The CDR3 length is 16 residues. This CDR3 reads CASSPGGSGTNEKLFF. The CDR3 DNA is TGCGCCAGCAGCCCCGGCGGGTCGGGGACTAATGAAAAACTGTTTTTT.

In nucleotides, the CDR3 is TGTGCCAGTAGTCCCTCCCGGGGGGGGAAGAGGACTGAAGCTTTCTTT. Protein: CASSPSRGGKRTEAFF. The chain links TRBV19 to TRBJ1-1; maybe TRBD1 (5 bases). CDR3 size: 16 residues. V was clipped by 5 bases and J by 5 bases, with 21 bases between them. The germline V gene encodes CDR1 LNHDA and CDR2 SQIVND (reference sequence). Full variable domain (missing parts from reference TRBV19 and TRBJ1-1): DGGITQSPKYLFRKEGQNVTLSCEQNLNHDAMYWYRQDPGQGLRLIYYSQIVNDFQKGDIAEGYSVSREKKESFPLTVTSAQKNPTAFYLCASSPSRGGKRTEAFFGQGTRLTVV.

This clone was recorded only once. This chain connects TRBV4-1 to TRBJ1-6, with 7 bases that match TRBD1. V shed 1 base and J 6 bases; nucleotides not matched to a gene: 6. Germline V gene sequence: CDR1 MGHRA, CDR2 YSYEKL. The CDR3 has 16 amino acids. The CDR3 spells CASSQGQGATNSPLHF. DNA for the CDR3: TGCGCCAGCAGCCAAGGACAGGGCGCCACTAATTCACCCCTCCACTTT.

This clone appeared a single time. The genes are TRBV6-5 and TRBJ2-1; 7 bases align to TRBD2. Germline V gene sequence: CDR1 MNHEY, CDR2 SVGAGI. CDR3 length: 13 residues. The junction had 7 bases not matched to a gene; V was cut back by 7 bases and J by 7 bases. The DNA of the CDR3 is TGTGCCAGCACTCAACTAGCGACGAATGAGCAGTTCTTC. Translated, it gives CASTQLATNEQFF.

This clone was recorded a few times. The V call is TRBV19, the J call TRBJ2-3, with 9 positions matching TRBD2. The CDR3 runs to 15 residues. The V and J ends lost 5 bases and 11 bases, in that order; junction bases with no gene match: 14. Germline loops: CDR1 LNHDA, CDR2 SQIVND (reference sequence). The CDR3 DNA reads TGTGCCAGTAGTTATAGCGGGGGTTATAAAGGTGGGCAGTATTTT. This translates into CASSYSGGYKGGQYF.

The chain carries TRBV19 and TRBJ1-5; D unclear. V was cut by 5 bases and J by 3 bases, with 20 bases left in between. The CDR3 runs 17 residues. Germline V CDR1 and CDR2: LNHDA, SQIVND (reference sequence). CDR3 residues: CASSWGGRLTVNQPQHF. The CDR3 nucleotides are TGTGCCAGTAGTTGGGGTGGGAGGTTGACGGTCAATCAGCCCCAGCATTTT.

The V gene is TRBV6-5, the J gene TRBJ2-3; TRBD2 matches 11 bases. The ends lost 10 bases at V and 1 base at J; junction bases unmatched: 4. The germline V gene encodes CDR1 MNHEY and CDR2 SVGAGI. The CDR3 has 14 residues. The CDR3 nucleotides read TGTGCCATCAAGACTAGCGGGGGCACAGATACGCAGTATTTT. Its protein product is CAIKTSGGTDTQYF.

The chain has TRBV18 and TRBJ2-5; D possibly corresponds to TRBD2 (6 bases). V shed 6 bases and J shed 5 bases, with 13 bases lying between them. This CDR3 is built from 13 residues. Germline V gene lookup returns CDR1 KGHSH and CDR2 LQKENI. In DNA, the CDR3 is TGTGCCAGCTCGTTAGGAGGGCCGGAGACCCAGTACTTC. Translation gives CASSLGGPETQYF.

The chain combines TRBV29-1 with TRBJ1-1; D gene uncertain. The V and J ends lost 5 bases and 2 bases respectively, with 12 bases between them. This CDR3 spans 13 amino acids. The germline CDR1 and CDR2 sequences are SQVTM and ANQGSEA. Here the CDR3 DNA reads TGCAGCGTTTGGGCAGGAACTAACACTGAAGCTTTCTTT. Translating gives CSVWAGTNTEAFF. Using reference TRBV29-1 and TRBJ1-1 for the parts outside the CDR3, the full variable domain is SAVISQKPSRDICQRGTSLTIQCQVDSQVTMMFWYRQQPGQSLTLIATANQGSEATYESGFVIDKFPISRPNLTFSTLTVSNMSPEDSSIYLCSVWAGTNTEAFFGQGTRLTVV.

This chain joins TRBV5-1 and TRBJ2-5; 7 nucleotides align to TRBD2. After removal of 4 bases from V and 5 bases from J, the junction contained 8 bases not matched to a gene. The germline V gene has CDR1 SGHRS and CDR2 YFSETQ. The CDR3 runs to 14 residues. CDR3 DNA sequence: TGCGCCAGCAGCCCCGGACTAGGCGGGGAGACCCAGTACTTC. Protein sequence: CASSPGLGGETQYF.